Described below is a single T cell receptor (beta chain) sequence and its context. V was pared by 5 bases and J by 5 bases, with 6 bases of the junction left unmatched. Germline CDR1 reads SEHNR; CDR2 reads FQNEAQ (reference sequence). The CDR3 contains 15 residues. Individuals drawn from 20 to 25 US areas were roughly 18 to 89 years old. Symptom resolution, clearance, or two negative PCRs marked the recovered donors of Cohort 3. These data belong to a study of blood T cell repertoires in COVID-19. The assay was immunoSEQ multiplex PCR, and TCRdb's table has in-frame clones only and misses some. The table lists about 220,000 clones, about 79% of them singletons.

The source material was PBMCs or T cells enriched from blood (not recorded which). This sequence originates from a woman in her sixties who had recovered from COVID-19. This chain joins TRBV7-9 and TRBJ1-3; 10 nucleotides align to TRBD1. The CDR3 spells CASSAGQGERNTIYF. CDR3 bases: TGTGCCAGCAGCGCTGGACAGGGGGAGAGAAACACCATATATTTT.